These T cell receptor beta chains were read from a single sample in a study of STAT5B mutations in CD4+ large granular lymphocyte leukemia. The protocol was immunoSEQ multiplex PCR, while the TCRdb copy is restricted to in-frame clones and leaves out a portion. Of about 32,000 clones detected, around four fifths appear once; the ten largest clones hold 4.4%. What was sequenced was CD4+ T cells from blood buffy coats. Receptors originate from a human donor in good health. Both conserved end residues are trimmed from each CDR3. Fields, in order: V gene, J gene, D gene, CDR3 protein. The D gene is left open where the match is weak.

>TRBV27|TRBJ2-1|TRBD2
ASSPSSRGGSSYNEQF
>TRBV5-5|TRBJ2-1|TRBD2
ASSQQTSAYNEQF
>TRBV6-4|-|-
ASSDLPPPREQY
>TRBV7-2|TRBJ2-2|-
ASSRDRSNTGELF
>TRBV2|TRBJ1-5|-
ASSDSGLAPQH
>TRBV6-1|TRBJ2-1|-
ASSRGNKYNEQF
>TRBV27|TRBJ1-4|-
ASSLSGVGEKLF
>TRBV5-6|TRBJ2-7|-
ASSSRRLVPYEQY
>TRBV5-6|TRBJ2-7|-
ASSIYRGGYEQY
>TRBV6-6|TRBJ2-3|-
ASSYRGGRTDTQY
>TRBV29-1|TRBJ2-4|-
SVEIGQGGGQNIQY
>TRBV21-1|TRBJ2-2|-
ASSPRGGSTGELF
>TRBV6-5|TRBJ2-2|-
ASSYQGNTGELF
>TRBV5-5|TRBJ2-5|-
ASSRDFVGEQY
>TRBV10-2|TRBJ2-7|-
ASRGQPYEQY
>TRBV5-1|TRBJ2-7|-
ASSQQSSYEQY
>TRBV7-9|TRBJ2-1|-
ASSLMTYNEQF